This passage covers 26 T cell receptor beta chains from one sample sequenced in a study of cytomegalovirus exposure and HLA in healthy donors. Researchers ran the PCR with 60 Vbeta and 13 Jbeta primers. Using immunoSEQ multiplex PCR, the repertoire was profiled, and TCRdb retains in-frame clones only, with some absent. The sample carries roughly 230,000 clones, 80% to 95% recorded once. Sequenced sample: PBMCs. The origin of the receptors is a girl aged 2-9 years in good health and CMV-seronegative.

The rearrangement joins TRBV28 to TRBJ2-3; TRBD2 agrees at 14 bases. Germline CDR1 and CDR2: MDHEN and SYDVKM. CDR3 length: 14 amino acids. The junction had 2 bases not matched to a gene; V was cut back by 7 bases and J by 5 bases. CDR3 protein: CASNGLAGGDTQYF. CDR3 bases: TGTGCCAGCAATGGACTAGCGGGGGGAGATACGCAGTATTTT.

The chain recombines TRBV27 with TRBJ1-6; D not certain. With 6 bases removed from V and 9 bases from J, the gap between germline ends came to 12 bases. Germline-derived CDR1 and CDR2 are MNHEY and SMNVEV (reference sequence). The CDR3 spans 13 residues. The CDR3 DNA reads TGTGCCAGCAGCCCCGTCCGGGGTTCACCCCTCCACTTT. Protein product: CASSPVRGSPLHF.

The V call is TRBV29-1, the J call TRBJ1-3; tentatively, D is TRBD1 (6 bases). CDR3 size: 15 residues. V lost 1 base to trimming and J lost 3 bases, with 13 bases between them. Per germline, CDR1 SQVTM and CDR2 ANQGSEA. The CDR3 DNA reads TGCAGCGTTGAAGTCAGGGGAAGACGTGGAAACACCATATATTTT. Translation: CSVEVRGRRGNTIYF.

This rearrangement joins TRBV7-3 to TRBJ2-1, with 12 bases aligning to TRBD2. CDR1 is SGHTA and CDR2 is FQGTGA in the germline V gene. The CDR3 covers 19 residues. Losses at the gene ends were 0 bases for V and 5 bases for J; bases not matched to a gene: 11. In DNA form, the CDR3 reads TGTGCCAGCAGCTTAACGCCCTCCCTACTAGCGGGGGGACACAATGAGCAGTTCTTC. This codes for CASSLTPSLLAGGHNEQFF.

This clone was observed a single time. The chain recombines TRBV18 with TRBJ2-2; the match to TRBD2 covers 7 bases. CDR3 length equals 16 residues. The germline V gene encodes CDR1 KGHSH and CDR2 LQKENI. The ends lost 4 bases at V and 4 bases at J; junction bases unmatched: 9. CDR3 bases: TGTGCCAGCTCACGTGCGGGGGTGTCGACCACCGGGGAGCTGTTTTTT. It encodes CASSRAGVSTTGELFF. The full variable domain, completed using reference TRBV18 and TRBJ2-2, is NAGVMQNPRHLVRRRGQEARLRCSPMKGHSHVYWYRQLPEEGLKFMVYLQKENIIDESGMPKERFSAEFPKEGPSILRIQQVVRGDSAAYFCASSRAGVSTTGELFFGEGSRLTVL.

The chain joins TRBV5-1 to TRBJ2-2, with 8 positions matching TRBD2. In germline, CDR1 is SGHRS, CDR2 YFSETQ. This CDR3 contains 19 residues. V was pared by 3 bases and J by 4 bases, with 17 bases of the junction left unmatched. The CDR3: CASSWTVMTGLVVTGELFF. The CDR3 bases are TGCGCCAGCAGCTGGACCGTCATGACGGGACTAGTAGTCACCGGGGAGCTGTTTTTT. Filled out from reference TRBV5-1 and TRBJ2-2, the complete variable domain reads KAGVTQTPRYLIKTRGQQVTLSCSPISGHRSVSWYQQTPGQGLQFLFEYFSETQRNKGNFPGRFSGRQFSNSRSEMNVSTLELGDSALYLCASSWTVMTGLVVTGELFFGEGSRLTVL.

The chain is built from TRBV9 and TRBJ1-6; the D is unclear. V gave up 0 bases and J gave up 7 bases, with 8 bases separating them. Per germline, CDR1 SGDLS and CDR2 YYNGEE. The CDR3 consists of 14 residues. The CDR3 region has the DNA TGTGCCAGCAGCGTAGGGCTGGTAAATTCACCCCTCCACTTT. It codes for CASSVGLVNSPLHF.

This clone was seen only a few times. The J gene is TRBJ2-1, the V gene TRBV5-4; 14 bases are a match to TRBD2. The CDR3 spans 16 residues. The J segment lost 9 bases and the V segment lost 3 bases, leaving 8 bases of the junction unmatched. Germline V CDR1 and CDR2: SGHNT, YYREEE (reference sequence). DNA of the CDR3: TGTGCCAGCAGCTCATGGGGACTAGCGGGAGAAAGTGAGCAGTTCTTC. It encodes CASSSWGLAGESEQFF.

The chain carries TRBV21-1 and TRBJ2-7; whether TRBD1, the table's D call, matches the DNA was not checked. TRBV21-1 is tagged as a pseudogene. There are 12 residues in the CDR3. DNA of the CDR3: TGTGCCAGCAGGACAGGGGGCTACGAGCAGTACTTC. Residues: CASRTGGYEQYF.

The rearrangement links TRBV13 to TRBJ2-2; TRBD2 agrees at 13 bases. V lost 6 bases and J lost 6; bases outside the gene matches: 28. Germline V gives CDR1 PRHDT, CDR2 FYEKMQ (reference sequence). CDR3 size: 23 residues. The CDR3 region has the DNA TGTGCCAGCAGAGCAGTCCCGGGACAGGGGACGGGACTAGCGGGGACGGGACCCGGGGAGCTGTTTTTT. It encodes CASRAVPGQGTGLAGTGPGELFF. Based on the CDR3 plus reference TRBV13 and TRBJ2-2, the full variable domain is AAGVIQSPRHLIKEKRETATLKCYPIPRHDTVYWYQQGPGQDPQFLISFYEKMQSDKGSIPDRFSAQQFSDYHSELNMSSLELGDSALYFCASRAVPGQGTGLAGTGPGELFFGEGSRLTVL.

The V call is TRBV6-1, the J call TRBJ1-3; D gene unclear. Germline CDR1 reads MNHNS; CDR2 reads SASEGT. The CDR3 is 13 amino acids. V dropped 7 bases and J dropped 4 bases, with 11 bases sitting between them. Here the CDR3 DNA reads TGTGCCAGCATACGGGATCGAGGAAACACCATATATTTT. Residues: CASIRDRGNTIYF.

The chain couples TRBV27 to TRBJ1-1; TRBD1 agrees at 9 bases. The junction had 8 bases not matched to a gene; V was cut back by 3 bases and J by 6 bases. The CDR3 is 15 residues long. Looked up from germline, CDR1 is MNHEY and CDR2 is SMNVEV (reference sequence). CDR3 sequence reads: CASSFGDRVTSEAFF. The CDR3 DNA sequence: TGTGCCAGCAGTTTTGGGGACAGGGTTACCTCTGAAGCTTTCTTT.

The V call is TRBV20-1, the J call TRBJ1-1; weak D call: TRBD1 (6 bases). V lost 6 bases and J 5 bases, leaving 10 bases between the germline ends. CDR3 length equals 11 residues. CDR1 and CDR2 (germline): DFQATT, SNEGSKA (reference sequence). CDR3: CSAPTGTEAFF. The DNA of the CDR3 is TGCAGTGCACCAACAGGGACTGAAGCTTTCTTT.

As concerns this clone: Compared with germline, one end of the junction differs, possibly owing to a read error. The chain is built from TRBV7-2 and TRBJ2-7, with TRBD2 identical over 14 bases. Germline V gene data show CDR1 as SGHTA and CDR2 as FQGNSA. The CDR3 is 16 residues long. In DNA form, the CDR3 reads TGTGCCAGCAGCTTGGCCGGACTAGCGGGAGGACAGGAGCAATACTTC. Translated, it gives CASSLAGLAGGQEQYF.

The chain is built from TRBV7-9 and TRBJ1-3; tentative D call: TRBD1 (6 bases). Germline V CDR1 and CDR2: SEHNR, FQNEAQ (reference sequence). V lost 5 bases, J lost 9 bases, and 17 bases lay in between. The CDR3 is made up of 14 amino acids. CDR3 in amino acids: CASSRGQLGPTIYF. For the CDR3, the DNA is TGTGCCAGCAGCCGGGGACAACTCGGACCCACCATATATTTT. The variable domain in full, completed from reference TRBV7-9 and TRBJ1-3, reads DTGVSQNPRHKITKRGQNVTFRCDPISEHNRLYWYRQTLGQGPEFLTYFQNEAQLEKSRLLSDRFSAERPKGSFSTLEIQRTEQGDSAMYLCASSRGQLGPTIYFGEGSWLTVV.

This clone was found a few times. The chain uses TRBV6-6 and TRBJ2-7, with no clear D. This CDR3 has 14 amino acids. The V gene's germline CDR1 is MNHNY and CDR2 SVGAGI (reference sequence). Trimming left V 2 bases short and J 2 bases short, with 10 bases between. CDR3 sequence: CASSYPGLTYEQYF. The CDR3 coding sequence is TGTGCCAGCAGTTACCCGGGTTTAACCTACGAGCAGTACTTC.

The chain recombines TRBV9 with TRBJ1-2; 10 bases agree with TRBD1. J gave up 5 bases and V 3 bases, and 10 bases lay outside the gene matches. The CDR3 is 16 residues long. Germline lookup yields CDR1 SGDLS and CDR2 YYNGEE. CDR3 DNA: TGTGCCAGCAGCGGGGGGGGAGACAGGGGGCATTATGGCTACACCTTC. Translating gives CASSGGGDRGHYGYTF.

This sequence joins TRBV6-5 and TRBJ1-1; D uncertain. The V and J ends lost 7 bases and 0 bases respectively, with 15 bases between them. Germline values: CDR1 MNHEY, CDR2 SVGAGI. The CDR3 totals 15 residues. CDR3 amino acids: CASNPRGSLNTEAFF. CDR3 in DNA: TGTGCCAGCAACCCCCGAGGCAGCTTGAACACTGAAGCTTTCTTT.

The chain recombines TRBV2 with TRBJ2-7, with 7 bases that match TRBD2. The CDR3 spans 15 residues. Unmatched junction bases numbered 14, after V lost 6 bases and J lost 6 bases. Germline CDR1 is SNHLY and CDR2 is FYNNEI. This CDR3 reads CASSVGRERRLEQYF. In DNA, the CDR3 is TGTGCCAGCAGCGTGGGGCGGGAGCGCCGGCTCGAGCAGTACTTC. The whole variable domain, filled in from reference TRBV2 and TRBJ2-7, reads EPEVTQTPSHQVTQMGQEVILRCVPISNHLYFYWYRQILGQKVEFLVSFYNNEISEKSEIFDDQFSVERPDGSNFTLKIRSTKLEDSAMYFCASSVGRERRLEQYFGPGTRLTVT.

To note about this clone: One end of the junction varies from germline; a read error may be responsible. This chain uses TRBV6-1 with TRBJ1-2; maybe TRBD1 (6 bases). The CDR3 consists of 15 residues. Germline assignment: CDR1 MNHNS and CDR2 SASEGT. CDR3 loop: CASSQPGQPNSGYTF. DNA of the CDR3: TGTGCCAGCAGTCAACCTGGACAGCCTAACTCTGGCTACACCTTC.

The chain couples TRBV6-6 to TRBJ2-1, with 10 bases fitting TRBD1. CDR1 is MNHNY, CDR2 SVGAGI, per germline (reference sequence). J gave up 9 bases and V 9 bases, and 11 bases lay outside the gene matches. There are 14 residues in the CDR3. The CDR3 protein is CASRPDRGSGEQFF. DNA for the CDR3: TGTGCCAGTCGCCCGGACAGGGGGTCAGGTGAGCAGTTCTTC.

The V gene is TRBV29-1, the J gene TRBJ2-7, with D possibly TRBD2 on 6 matching bases. Trimming took 5 bases from V and 7 from J, leaving 12 bases between them. The CDR3 is 11 amino acids. Per germline, CDR1 SQVTM and CDR2 ANQGSEA. CDR3 bases: TGCAGCGTTAACTGGGGGGAAGAGCAGTACTTC. Protein: CSVNWGEEQYF.

This rearrangement joins TRBV27 to TRBJ1-1; weak D call: TRBD1 (6 bases). The CDR3 is 14 amino acids. Trimming left V 3 bases short and J 4 bases short, with 12 bases between. CDR1 is MNHEY, CDR2 SMNVEV, per germline (reference sequence). The CDR3: CASSFHRDGTEAFF. For the CDR3, the DNA is TGTGCCAGCAGTTTCCACAGGGATGGCACTGAAGCTTTCTTT.

This clone was seen only once. The CDR3 DNA reads TGTGCCTGGACGATTAGTGAAGAGACCCAGTACTTC. Encoded protein: CAWTISEETQYF. The V call is TRBV30, the J call TRBJ2-5; D uncertain. V was clipped by 4 bases and J by 3 bases, with 9 bases between them. This CDR3 comprises 12 residues. CDR1 GTSNPN and CDR2 SVGIG come from the germline V gene (reference sequence).

This sequence joins TRBV4-1 and TRBJ1-2; D remains unclear. The CDR3 contains 16 residues. From germline, CDR1 is MGHRA and CDR2 YSYEKL. V lost 4 bases and J lost 3, with 18 bases in between. CDR3 sequence: CASSPSVGREYYGYTF. In nucleotides, the CDR3 is TGCGCCAGCAGCCCCTCAGTGGGGAGAGAATACTATGGCTACACCTTC.

The V gene is TRBV30, the J gene TRBJ1-2, with a possible D match to TRBD1 (6 bases). The CDR3 sequence is 15 residues long. The germline V gene encodes CDR1 GTSNPN and CDR2 SVGIG (reference sequence). V lost 2 bases and J 7 bases, leaving 20 bases between the germline ends. CDR3 in DNA: TGTGCCTGGAGTCCCCAAGTGGGGGCGGCCGGTGGCTACACCTTC. Translated, it gives CAWSPQVGAAGGYTF.